This TCR beta chain was sequenced during a study of Ad26.COV2.S vaccination and SARS-CoV-2 variants. Study information: The trial was COV1001 and the donor's arm was Ad26.COV2.S. Each vaccinee took Ad26.COV2.S intramuscularly, once or twice 56 days apart. Whole-study findings and limits: Vaccine and placebo recipients had similar non-spike TCR breadth. Substantial post-vaccination breadth of spike-specific CD8+ and CD4+ T cell responses was reported.

Treatment indicated: some 20 received Ad26.COV2.S at low or high dose, single or two shots; 5 received placebo; per-sample allocation not given. Collection of samples fell on day 63 after the first vaccine or placebo injection. With respect to this clone: Its matching antigen is unknown.

Method: immunoSEQ multiplex PCR; TCRdb's copy keeps in-frame clones and lacks some. The sample includes approximately 410,000 clones, 92% of them seen just once. This CDR3 has 16 residues. The J segment lost 6 bases and the V segment lost 4 bases, leaving 8 bases of the junction unmatched. Germline values: CDR1 PRHDT, CDR2 FYEKMQ (reference sequence). The chain combines TRBV13 with TRBJ2-1, with 11 nucleotides matching TRBD2. The clonotype was recovered from a person between 18 and 65 years old who received the Ad26.COV2.S COVID-19 vaccine or a placebo. Sequenced material: peripheral blood, taken in a trial of Ad26.COV2.S vaccine versus placebo. CDR3 in amino acids: CASSSLAGGQLNEQFF. The CDR3 nucleotides are TGTGCCAGCAGCTCGTTAGCGGGGGGGCAGCTCAATGAGCAGTTCTTC.